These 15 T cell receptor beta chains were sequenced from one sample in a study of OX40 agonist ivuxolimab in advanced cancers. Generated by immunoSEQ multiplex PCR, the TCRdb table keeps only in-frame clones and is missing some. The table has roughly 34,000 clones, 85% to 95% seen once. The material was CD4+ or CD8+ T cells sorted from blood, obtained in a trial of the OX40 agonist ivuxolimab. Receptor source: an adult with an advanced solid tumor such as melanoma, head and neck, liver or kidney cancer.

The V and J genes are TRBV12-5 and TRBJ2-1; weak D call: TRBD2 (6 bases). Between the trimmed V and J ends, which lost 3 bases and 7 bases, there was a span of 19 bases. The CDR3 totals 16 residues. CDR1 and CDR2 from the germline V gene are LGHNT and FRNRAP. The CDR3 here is CASGFRRGDSINEQFF. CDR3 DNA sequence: TGTGCTAGTGGTTTCCGGAGAGGGGACTCTATAAATGAGCAGTTCTTC.

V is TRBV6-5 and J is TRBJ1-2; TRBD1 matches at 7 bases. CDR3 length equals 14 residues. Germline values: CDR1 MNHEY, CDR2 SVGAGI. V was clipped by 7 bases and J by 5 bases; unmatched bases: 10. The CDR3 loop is CASIRGQSTYGYTF. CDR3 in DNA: TGTGCCAGCATTAGGGGACAGTCGACGTATGGCTACACCTTC.

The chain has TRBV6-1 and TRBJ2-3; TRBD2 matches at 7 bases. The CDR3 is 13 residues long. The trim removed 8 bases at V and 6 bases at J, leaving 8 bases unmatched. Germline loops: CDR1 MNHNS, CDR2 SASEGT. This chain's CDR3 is CASSAGVGDTQYF. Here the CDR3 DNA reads TGTGCCAGCTCGGCGGGAGTGGGGGATACGCAGTATTTT.

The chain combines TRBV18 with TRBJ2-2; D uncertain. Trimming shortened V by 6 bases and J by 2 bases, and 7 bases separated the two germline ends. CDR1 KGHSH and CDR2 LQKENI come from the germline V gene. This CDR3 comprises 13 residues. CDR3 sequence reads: CASSPHNTGELFF. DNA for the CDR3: TGTGCCAGCTCGCCTCATAACACCGGGGAGCTGTTTTTT.

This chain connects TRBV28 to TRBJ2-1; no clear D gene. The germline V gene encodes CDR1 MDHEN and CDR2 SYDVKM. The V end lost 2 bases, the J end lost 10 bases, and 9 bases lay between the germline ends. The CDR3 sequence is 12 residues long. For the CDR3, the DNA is TGTGCCAGCAGTTTAAGACATTTAGAGCAGTTCTTC. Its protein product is CASSLRHLEQFF.

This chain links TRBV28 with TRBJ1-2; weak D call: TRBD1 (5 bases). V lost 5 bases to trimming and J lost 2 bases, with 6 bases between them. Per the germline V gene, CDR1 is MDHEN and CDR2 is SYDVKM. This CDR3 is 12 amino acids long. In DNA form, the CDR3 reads TGTGCCAGCAGTACAGGAAACTATGGCTACACCTTC. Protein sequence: CASSTGNYGYTF.

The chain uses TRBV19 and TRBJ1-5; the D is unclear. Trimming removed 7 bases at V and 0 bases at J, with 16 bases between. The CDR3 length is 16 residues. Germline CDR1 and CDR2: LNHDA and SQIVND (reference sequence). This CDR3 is CASTPAQDYSNQPQHF. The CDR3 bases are TGTGCCAGTACCCCCGCCCAGGATTATAGCAATCAGCCCCAGCATTTT. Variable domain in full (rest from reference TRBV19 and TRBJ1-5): DGGITQSPKYLFRKEGQNVTLSCEQNLNHDAMYWYRQDPGQGLRLIYYSQIVNDFQKGDIAEGYSVSREKKESFPLTVTSAQKNPTAFYLCASTPAQDYSNQPQHFGDGTRLSIL.

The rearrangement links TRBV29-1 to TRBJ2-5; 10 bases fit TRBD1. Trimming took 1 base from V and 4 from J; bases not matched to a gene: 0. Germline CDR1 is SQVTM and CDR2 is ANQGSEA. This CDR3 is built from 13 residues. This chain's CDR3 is CSVEGTGGETQYF. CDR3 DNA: TGCAGCGTTGAAGGGACAGGGGGAGAGACCCAGTACTTC.

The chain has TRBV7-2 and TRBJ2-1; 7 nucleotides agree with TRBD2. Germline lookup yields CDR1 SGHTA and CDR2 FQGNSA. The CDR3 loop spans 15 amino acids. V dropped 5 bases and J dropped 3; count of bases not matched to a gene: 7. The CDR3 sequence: CASSLTGTIYNEQFF. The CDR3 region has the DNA TGTGCCAGCAGCCTTACCGGGACTATCTACAATGAGCAGTTCTTC.

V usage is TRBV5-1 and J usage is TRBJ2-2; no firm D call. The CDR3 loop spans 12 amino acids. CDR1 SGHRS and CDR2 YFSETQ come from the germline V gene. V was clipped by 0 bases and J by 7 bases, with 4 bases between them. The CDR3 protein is CASSLGNGELFF. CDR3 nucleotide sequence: TGCGCCAGCAGCTTGGGGAACGGGGAGCTGTTTTTT.

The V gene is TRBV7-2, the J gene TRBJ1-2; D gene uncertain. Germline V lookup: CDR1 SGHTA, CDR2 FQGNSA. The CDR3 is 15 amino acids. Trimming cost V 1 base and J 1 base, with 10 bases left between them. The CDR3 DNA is TGTGCCAGCAGCTTAGATGGGGAAGATAACTATGGCTACACCTTC. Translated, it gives CASSLDGEDNYGYTF.

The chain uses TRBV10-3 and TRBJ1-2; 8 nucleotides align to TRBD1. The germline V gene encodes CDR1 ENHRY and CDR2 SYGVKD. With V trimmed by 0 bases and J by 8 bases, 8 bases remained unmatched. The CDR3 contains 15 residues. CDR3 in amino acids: CAISESGQGGEGYTF. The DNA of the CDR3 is TGTGCCATCAGTGAGTCAGGACAGGGCGGCGAGGGCTACACCTTC.

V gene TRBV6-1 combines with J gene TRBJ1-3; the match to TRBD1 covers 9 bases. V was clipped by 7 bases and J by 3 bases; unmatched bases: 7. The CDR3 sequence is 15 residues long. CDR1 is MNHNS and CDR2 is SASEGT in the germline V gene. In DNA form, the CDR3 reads TGTGCCAGCACCCGGACAGGGGAGGGTGGAAACACCATATATTTT. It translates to CASTRTGEGGNTIYF.

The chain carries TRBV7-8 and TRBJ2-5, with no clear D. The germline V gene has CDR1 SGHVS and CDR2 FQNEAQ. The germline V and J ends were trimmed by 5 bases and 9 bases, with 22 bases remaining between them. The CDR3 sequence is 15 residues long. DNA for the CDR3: TGTGCCAGCAGCCCTGCGGAGCGCTCCTTCCTGGCCCAGTACTTC. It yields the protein CASSPAERSFLAQYF.

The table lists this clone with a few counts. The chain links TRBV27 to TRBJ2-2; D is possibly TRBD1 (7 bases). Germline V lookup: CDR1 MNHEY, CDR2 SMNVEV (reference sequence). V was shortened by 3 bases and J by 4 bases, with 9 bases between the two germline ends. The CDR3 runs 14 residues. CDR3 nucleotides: TGTGCCAGCAGTTTCCAGGGGGGCACCGGGGAGCTGTTTTTT. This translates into CASSFQGGTGELFF.